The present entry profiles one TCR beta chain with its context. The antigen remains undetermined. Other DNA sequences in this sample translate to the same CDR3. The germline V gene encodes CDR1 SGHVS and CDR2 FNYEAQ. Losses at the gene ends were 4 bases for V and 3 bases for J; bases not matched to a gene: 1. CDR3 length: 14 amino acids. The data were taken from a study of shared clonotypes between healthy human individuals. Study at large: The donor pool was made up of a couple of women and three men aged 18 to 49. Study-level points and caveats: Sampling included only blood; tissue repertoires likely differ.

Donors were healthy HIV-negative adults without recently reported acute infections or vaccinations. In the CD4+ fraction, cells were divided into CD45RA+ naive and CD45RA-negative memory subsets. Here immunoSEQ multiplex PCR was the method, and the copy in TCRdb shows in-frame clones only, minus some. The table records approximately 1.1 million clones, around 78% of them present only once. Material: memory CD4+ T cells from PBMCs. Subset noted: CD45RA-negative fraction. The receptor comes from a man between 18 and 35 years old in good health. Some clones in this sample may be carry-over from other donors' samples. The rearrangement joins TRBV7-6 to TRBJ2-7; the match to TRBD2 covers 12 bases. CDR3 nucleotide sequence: TGTGCCAGCAGCTCGACTAGCGGGAGCTACGAGCAGTACTTC. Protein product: CASSSTSGSYEQYF.